This T cell receptor beta chain was identified in a study of blood T cell repertoires in COVID-19. Study overall: T cells, B-cell-depleted T cells, or PBMCs provided the cDNA or gDNA that served as material.

The V gene lost 8 bases and the J gene lost 0 bases, with 12 bases spanning the gap. The CDR3 runs 14 residues. Germline V CDR1 and CDR2: MNHEY, SVGAGI. In the original processing: The assay estimated nucleated cells by amplifying reference gene primers. Sequenced by immunoSEQ multiplex PCR; TCRdb stores in-frame clones only, minus some. That table furnishes V, J and clone size, whereas the DNA furnished D and trimming. The sample has fewer than 300,000 clones; 86% are singletons. Patients at the Seattle site were enrolled during active infection and followed longitudinally. The chain carries TRBV6-5 and TRBJ2-3; perhaps TRBD1 as D (6 bases). The sample comprised peripheral blood. The clonotype was recovered from a woman in her twenties or thirties with COVID-19, enrolled during active disease. The chain's CDR3 is CASYLTGSTDTQYF. The CDR3 DNA sequence: TGTGCCAGCTACCTAACAGGGAGCACAGATACGCAGTATTTT.